The rows below give T cell receptor beta chains drawn from one sample of a study of regulatory T cells in long-lasting Graves disease. MiXCR was run by TCRdb on the multiplex PCR reads, yielding one entry per CDR3 protein. The profile covers 580,000 or so distinct CDR3 sequences, with around 16% appearing a single time and around 11% taken by the ten largest. A further study also used this sample, focusing on T cells in Graves' hyperthyroidism and ophthalmopathy.

Sequencing was performed on peripheral blood mononuclear cells (PBMCs), taken at new diagnosis, from a patient treated with antithyroid drugs. Receptors originate from a man aged 18 to 30 with Graves disease. Each CDR3 is given with its conserved first and last residue.

15 | TRBJ2-7 | TRBV20-1 | CSARGAQTPAYEQYF
15 | TRBJ2-7 | TRBV13 | CASSLFRVQIYEQYF
15 | TRBJ1-1 | TRBV7-2 | CASSLQGARSTEAFF
17 | TRBJ2-7 | TRBV5-5 | CASSLGAGAITNHEQYF
15 | TRBJ2-7 | TRBV3-1 | CASSPRPRGRGEQYF
15 | TRBJ2-7 | TRBV28 | CASSLEVAGPYEQHF
14 | TRBJ2-1 | TRBV10-3 | CAIRGGRASNEQFF
14 | TRBJ2-5 | TRBV2 | CASSSAPAVGAQYF
14 | TRBJ1-3 | TRBV20-1 | CSARQVSSGNTIYF
15 | TRBJ1-4 | TRBV6-5 | CASSSGQISNEKLFF
21 | TRBJ2-5 | TRBV6-5 | CASSKSLPTGGERGLRETQYF
21 | TRBJ2-2 | TRBV27 | CASSFKGESPGIVANTGELFF
10 | TRBJ2-1 | TRBV28 | CASLRNEQFF
13 | TRBJ2-5 | TRBV6-1 | CASSPPGAETQYF
13 | TRBJ1-1 | TRBV6-5 | CASSYSENTEAFF
15 | TRBJ2-1 | TRBV5-4 | CASSREANSYNEQFF
17 | TRBJ1-1 | TRBV5-1 | CASSLRTGQAADTEAFF
13 | TRBJ1-1 | TRBV7-9 | CASRQMGNTEAFF
14 | TRBJ2-7 | TRBV27 | CASSLSADSYEQYF
14 | TRBJ2-1 | TRBV30 | CASTGTSDYNEQFF
17 | TRBJ2-2 | TRBV6-9 | CASSYLGAGPESGELFF
16 | TRBJ2-1 | TRBV11-2 | CASSSYRDVAYNEQFF
13 | TRBJ2-7 | TRBV19 | CASSMGQGYEQYF
14 | TRBJ2-7 | TRBV9 | CASSVLAGEGEQYF
14 | TRBJ1-4 | TRBV18 | CASSQSGTNEKLFF
13 | TRBJ2-6 | TRBV27 | CASSPSWANVLTF
15 | TRBJ2-7 | TRBV19 | CASSFSAGTVHEQYF
14 | TRBJ2-7 | TRBV18 | CASSPPAKRYEQYF
15 | TRBJ2-1 | TRBV12-3/TRBV12-4 | CVTRRERADYNEQFF
13 | TRBJ1-5 | TRBV28 | CASRDGGIGPQHF
15 | TRBJ1-5 | TRBV15 | CATSWEGASNQPQHF
14 | TRBJ2-1 | TRBV5-1 | CASSLGDHYNEQFF
14 | TRBJ1-2 | TRBV5-1 | CASSKDRVDYGYTF
16 | TRBJ1-1 | TRBV29-1 | CSVEPRGGSSAAEAFF